These T cell receptor beta chains were read from a single sample in a study of blood T cells in healthy people across ages. TCRdb re-derived calls from the 5' RACE reads in MiXCR, one entry per CDR3 protein. The data contain around 780,000 distinct CDR3 sequences, around a quarter of them singletons. This sample was also put to use in a study of T cells of mothers and their children.

Sequencing was carried out using blood. These TCRs come from a boy between 5 and 17 years old in good health. The CDR3 runs from the conserved cysteine through the conserved F or W. The D gene is left open where the match is weak. Clone sizes are given selectively: once, few, many, or a class where the clone is expanded.

TRBJ2-2,-,-,TRBV12-3/TRBV12-4,CASSDSRGGGELFF,TGTGCCAGCAGCGACTCTCGTGGCGGAGGGGAGCTGTTTTTT
TRBJ2-1,-,-,TRBV7-3,CASSVQGSDIYNEQFF,TGTGCCAGCAGCGTCCAAGGTTCGGATATCTACAATGAGCAGTTCTTC
TRBJ1-6,TRBD1,few,TRBV19,CASSNHRDSKINSPLHF,TGTGCCAGTAGTAACCACCGGGACAGTAAAATTAATTCACCCCTCCACTTT
TRBJ2-1,-,few,TRBV4-2,CASSQGLASNNEQFF,TGTGCCAGCAGCCAAGGCCTAGCGTCTAACAATGAGCAGTTCTTC
TRBJ2-7,TRBD1,-,TRBV11-2,CASSPLDRGGTYEQYF,TGTGCCAGCAGCCCACTAGACAGGGGGGGGACCTACGAGCAGTACTTC
TRBJ2-1,TRBD1,-,TRBV24-1,CATSDPIRGSPPHEQFF,TGTGCCACCAGTGATCCTATCAGGGGGTCCCCCCCGCATGAGCAGTTCTTC
TRBJ2-7,TRBD2,-,TRBV12-3/TRBV12-4,CASSLALAGGPQYEQYF,TGTGCCAGCAGTTTAGCACTAGCGGGGGGGCCACAGTACGAGCAGTACTTC
TRBJ1-3,-,-,TRBV15,CATSREGFSGNTIYF,TGTGCCACCAGCAGAGAGGGTTTTTCTGGAAACACCATATATTTT
TRBJ1-2,-,few,TRBV12-3/TRBV12-4,CASRPTGPWGYTF,TGTGCCAGCAGGCCTACAGGGCCCTGGGGCTACACCTTC
TRBJ1-1,TRBD1,few,TRBV4-1,CASRFDRGVTEAFF,TGCGCCAGCAGATTCGACAGGGGAGTTACTGAAGCTTTCTTT
TRBJ2-1,-,-,TRBV20-1,CSARDFDNEQFF,TGCAGTGCAAGGGACTTTGACAATGAGCAGTTCTTC
TRBJ2-5,-,few,TRBV5-1,CASSHPQETQYF,TGCGCCAGCAGCCATCCTCAAGAGACCCAGTACTTC
TRBJ1-4,TRBD1,-,TRBV2,CASSELTGGNEKLFF,TGTGCCAGCAGTGAGCTAACAGGGGGCAATGAAAAACTGTTTTTT
TRBJ1-2,-,-,TRBV4-3,CASSHGTPPGVGYTF,TGCGCCAGCAGCCACGGGACTCCCCCAGGGGTAGGCTACACCTTC
TRBJ2-1,TRBD2,-,TRBV9,CASSSRGVVPNEQFF,TGTGCCAGCAGCTCCCGGGGGGTAGTACCCAATGAGCAGTTCTTC
TRBJ2-3,-,-,TRBV18,CASSDRDSTDTQYF,TGTGCCAGCTCAGACCGGGACTCCACAGATACGCAGTATTTT
TRBJ2-5,TRBD2,-,TRBV6-5,CASSSAGAQETQYF,TGTGCCAGCAGTTCAGCGGGGGCCCAAGAGACCCAGTACTTC
TRBJ2-5,-,few,TRBV6-6,CASSRLTPGETPYF,TGTGCCAGCAGTCGACTGACGCCGGGGGAGACCCCGTACTTC
TRBJ2-4,TRBD2,-,TRBV29-1,CSVVFLAGGQNIQYF,TGCAGCGTTGTGTTTCTAGCGGGAGGGCAAAACATTCAGTACTTC
TRBJ2-3,-,few,TRBV6-5,CASSRTLDTQYF,TGTGCCAGCAGTCGAACTCTGGATACGCAGTATTTT
TRBJ2-6,-,few,TRBV24-1,CATSMGSGANVLTF,TGTGCCACCAGTATGGGTTCTGGGGCCAACGTCCTGACTTTC
TRBJ2-7,-,-,TRBV3-1,CASSQAGVEQYF,TGTGCCAGCAGCCAGGCAGGGGTCGAGCAGTACTTC
TRBJ2-1,-,-,TRBV20-1,CSAIDSHNEQFF,TGCAGTGCTATCGACTCCCACAATGAGCAGTTCTTC
TRBJ2-5,-,-,TRBV4-1,CASSQDGFPGLQGAQYF,TGCGCCAGCAGCCAAGATGGGTTTCCGGGACTCCAGGGAGCCCAGTACTTC
TRBJ2-1,-,-,TRBV7-9,CSSSLSGGAYEQFF,TGTTCCAGCAGCTTAAGTGGGGGGGCCTATGAGCAGTTCTTC
TRBJ1-5,-,few,TRBV7-2,CASSFPGRTSLDF,TGTGCCAGCAGCTTTCCGGGGAGGACGTCATTGGATTTT
TRBJ2-3,-,-,TRBV12-3/TRBV12-4,CASSEGGVSADTQYF,TGTGCCAGCAGTGAGGGCGGGGTGAGCGCAGATACGCAGTATTTT
TRBJ1-2,-,-,TRBV20-1,CSALGTFNYGYTF,TGCAGTGCCCTCGGGACATTTAACTATGGCTACACCTTC
TRBJ2-3,-,-,TRBV29-1,CSVGGTTDTQYF,TGCAGCGTTGGGGGCACCACAGATACGCAGTATTTT
TRBJ2-4,-,-,TRBV2,CASRQPLAKNIQYF,TGTGCCAGCCGACAGCCTCTAGCCAAAAACATTCAGTACTTC
TRBJ1-1,-,-,TRBV5-1,CASSLGAASLNTEAFF,TGCGCCAGCAGCTTGGGGGCGGCCTCCCTAAACACTGAAGCTTTCTTT
TRBJ1-4,-,few,TRBV28,CASSFKGLSNEKLFF,TGTGCCAGCAGTTTCAAGGGCCTGTCTAATGAAAAACTGTTTTTT
TRBJ2-2,-,few,TRBV12-3/TRBV12-4,CASEGLPNTGELFF,TGTGCCAGCGAGGGCCTACCGAACACCGGGGAGCTGTTTTTT
TRBJ1-1,-,-,TRBV20-1,CSASRVNTEAFF,TGCAGTGCTTCGCGGGTGAACACTGAAGCTTTCTTT
TRBJ2-6,-,many,TRBV15,CATSRADSGANVLTF,TGTGCCACCAGCAGGGCAGACTCTGGGGCCAACGTCCTGACTTTC
TRBJ1-2,TRBD1,few,TRBV19,CASSTLGQGLYGYTF,TGTGCCAGTAGTACCCTGGGACAGGGATTATATGGCTACACCTTC
TRBJ1-1,-,-,TRBV12-3/TRBV12-4,CASSLRNTEPFF,TGTGCCAGCAGTTTACGTAACACTGAACCTTTCTTT
TRBJ2-3,-,-,TRBV6-6,CASSYSGPNTDTQYF,TGTGCCAGCAGTTACTCAGGGCCTAACACAGATACGCAGTATTTT